These 5 T cell receptor beta chains were sequenced from one sample in a study of Ad26.COV2.S vaccination and SARS-CoV-2 variants. Here immunoSEQ multiplex PCR was the method, and the copy in TCRdb shows in-frame clones only, minus some. The sample has roughly 400,000 clones, approximately 91% seen once. The treatment here: 15 to 20 received Ad26.COV2.S at low or high dose, single or two shots; 5 received placebo; per-sample allocation not given. Repertoires come from day 63 after the first vaccine or placebo injection. Sequencing used peripheral blood, obtained in a trial of Ad26.COV2.S vaccine versus placebo. All receptors come from a person between 18 and 59 years old who received the Ad26.COV2.S COVID-19 vaccine or a placebo.

V is TRBV19 and J is TRBJ2-1, with TRBD1 identical over 8 bases. The germline V gene has CDR1 LNHDA and CDR2 SQIVND (reference sequence). Trimming removed 5 bases from V and 7 bases from J; junction bases left unmatched: 7. The CDR3 length is 14 residues. The CDR3 here is CASSDRTGRNEQFF. CDR3 sequence (DNA): TGTGCCAGTAGTGACAGGACAGGGCGGAATGAGCAGTTCTTC. The complete variable domain, with remaining parts taken from reference TRBV19 and TRBJ2-1, reads DGGITQSPKYLFRKEGQNVTLSCEQNLNHDAMYWYRQDPGQGLRLIYYSQIVNDFQKGDIAEGYSVSREKKESFPLTVTSAQKNPTAFYLCASSDRTGRNEQFFGPGTRLTVL.

V and J are TRBV6-5 and TRBJ1-2; D is perhaps TRBD1 (5 bases). The CDR3 runs 12 residues. Germline-derived CDR1 and CDR2 are MNHEY and SVGAGI. The V end was cut by 11 bases, the J end by 8 bases, with 18 bases between. This CDR3 is CAARDGLWGYTF. CDR3 nucleotide sequence: TGTGCCGCCCGGGACGGACTTTGGGGCTACACCTTC.

This chain links TRBV5-1 with TRBJ2-1; a weak D match, TRBD2 (6 bases). Germline V gene data show CDR1 as SGHRS and CDR2 as YFSETQ. The CDR3 runs to 12 residues. Between the trimmed V and J ends, which lost 1 base and 7 bases, there was a span of 6 bases. The DNA of the CDR3 is TGCGCCAGCAGCTTGCTAGCGAATGAGCAGTTCTTC. Translated, it gives CASSLLANEQFF.

This chain connects TRBV4-1 to TRBJ2-4; D is possibly TRBD1 (5 bases). This CDR3 spans 15 amino acids. V was shortened by 0 bases and J by 5 bases, with 11 bases between the two germline ends. Germline lookup yields CDR1 MGHRA and CDR2 YSYEKL. CDR3 DNA sequence: TGCGCCAGCAGCCAAGAACATTTCAGGGAAAACATTCAGTACTTC. It is translated as CASSQEHFRENIQYF.

V is TRBV30 and J is TRBJ2-1; D is unresolved. Germline V gene data show CDR1 as GTSNPN and CDR2 as SVGIG (reference sequence). The CDR3 totals 11 residues. Trimming took off 5 bases at V and 7 bases at J, with 9 bases between the two ends. The CDR3 DNA reads TGTGCCTGGGCCCTAAGGAATGAGCAGTTCTTC. Amino acid sequence: CAWALRNEQFF.